One sample yielded the 3 T cell receptor beta chains listed below, sequenced in a study of blood T cell repertoires in COVID-19. The table came from immunoSEQ multiplex PCR; TCRdb's copy has only in-frame clones and leaves some out. The sample contains approximately 190,000 clones, 82% of which appear only once. Sequencing was performed on PBMCs or T cells enriched from blood (not recorded which). The receptor source for this set is a woman in her sixties or seventies with acute COVID-19.

This clone was seen just once. The chain uses TRBV5-1 and TRBJ2-3; weak D call: TRBD1 (6 bases). The CDR3 is 15 amino acids. Germline values: CDR1 SGHRS, CDR2 YFSETQ. Trimming took 4 bases from V and 0 from J, leaving 12 bases between them. This CDR3 reads CASSIGGLSTDTQYF. In DNA, the CDR3 is TGCGCCAGCAGCATAGGGGGTTTGAGCACAGATACGCAGTATTTT.

The V and J genes are TRBV28 and TRBJ1-1; a weak D match, TRBD1 (5 bases). The CDR3 length is 15 residues. Per germline, CDR1 MDHEN and CDR2 SYDVKM. V was shortened by 6 bases and J by 3 bases, with 17 bases between the two germline ends. The chain's CDR3 is CASRSTGLGDTEAFF. CDR3 nucleotide sequence: TGTGCCAGCAGGTCTACCGGACTAGGGGACACTGAAGCTTTCTTT.

The chain carries TRBV28 and TRBJ2-7; TRBD2 might be the D (6 bases). The germline V gene has CDR1 MDHEN and CDR2 SYDVKM. The CDR3 sequence is 12 residues long. V lost 11 bases and J 5 bases, leaving 16 bases between the germline ends. The chain's CDR3 is CAQRRGSHEQYV. In DNA, the CDR3 is TGTGCCCAACGCCGGGGGTCCCACGAGCAGTACGTC.